This TCR beta chain was sequenced for a study of T cell repertoires in cytomegalovirus infection. About the research overall: A matching HLA type, together with CMV infection, was signaled by public TCR beta signatures. Study-level results: The study identified carriers of CMV plus the relevant HLA from cumulative public TCR beta family frequency. What dominated the ex vivo response were HLA-C-restricted CMV-specific TCR beta clonotypes.

V dropped 0 bases and J dropped 1 base, with 16 bases sitting between them. Germline V lookup: CDR1 DFQATT, CDR2 SNEGSKA (reference sequence). The CDR3 loop spans 16 amino acids. TCRdb redid the calling of the reads with MiXCR, one entry per CDR3 protein. The sample consists of about 470,000 distinct CDR3 sequences, 40% to 50% of them appearing once. As to this clonotype: Its antigen is still unknown.

This receptor was taken from a human donor in good health (CMV status not recorded). Some clones in this sample may be carry-over from other donors' samples. Source: cultured PBMCs, taken from culture after CMV antigen stimulation. The rearrangement links TRBV20-1 to TRBJ2-7; either TRBD1 or TRBD2 may supply D (5 bases each). DNA of the CDR3: TGCAGTGCTAGAGATCCTGTTGGGACCATTTCCTACGAGCAGTACTTC. It codes for CSARDPVGTISYEQYF.